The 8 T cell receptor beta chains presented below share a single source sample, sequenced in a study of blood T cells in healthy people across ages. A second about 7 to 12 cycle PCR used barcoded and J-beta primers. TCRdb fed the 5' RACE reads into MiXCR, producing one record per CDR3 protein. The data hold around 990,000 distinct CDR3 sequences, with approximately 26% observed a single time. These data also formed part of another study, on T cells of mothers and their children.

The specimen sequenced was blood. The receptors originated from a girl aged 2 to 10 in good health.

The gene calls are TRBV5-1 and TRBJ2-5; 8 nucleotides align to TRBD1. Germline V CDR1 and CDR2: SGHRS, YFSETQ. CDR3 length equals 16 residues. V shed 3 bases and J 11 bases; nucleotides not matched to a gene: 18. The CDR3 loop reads CASSSSGQGAVGEQYF. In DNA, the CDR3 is TGCGCCAGCAGCTCCTCGGGCCAGGGGGCTGTGGGGGAGCAGTACTTC.

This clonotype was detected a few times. The CDR3 sequence is CSATSGWGTDTQYF. The DNA for the CDR3 is TGCAGTGCTACCAGCGGATGGGGCACAGATACGCAGTATTTT. V usage is TRBV20-1 and J usage is TRBJ2-3, with D maybe TRBD2 (5 bases). V was trimmed by 4 bases and J by 1 base, leaving 12 bases between them. This CDR3 is 14 amino acids long. Germline assignment: CDR1 DFQATT and CDR2 SNEGSKA (reference sequence).

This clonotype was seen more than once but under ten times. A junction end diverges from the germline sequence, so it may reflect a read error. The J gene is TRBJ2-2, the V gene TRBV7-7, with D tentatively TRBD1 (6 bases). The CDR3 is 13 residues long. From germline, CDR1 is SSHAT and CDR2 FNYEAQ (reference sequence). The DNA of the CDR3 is TGTGCTAGCAGCCCTGGACAGCCCGGGGAGCTGTTTTTT. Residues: CASSPGQPGELFF.

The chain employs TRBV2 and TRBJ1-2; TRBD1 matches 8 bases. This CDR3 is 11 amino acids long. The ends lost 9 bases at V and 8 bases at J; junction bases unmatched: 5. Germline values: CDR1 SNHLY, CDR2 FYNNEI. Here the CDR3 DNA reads TGTGCCAGGACAGGGGACGGAGGCTACACCTTC. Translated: CARTGDGGYTF.

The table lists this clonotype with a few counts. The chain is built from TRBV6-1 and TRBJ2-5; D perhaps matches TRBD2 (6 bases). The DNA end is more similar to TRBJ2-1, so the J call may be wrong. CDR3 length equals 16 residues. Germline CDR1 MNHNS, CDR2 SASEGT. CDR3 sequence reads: CASSGPGGGAHNEQFF. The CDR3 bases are TGTGCCAGCAGTGGGCCTGGAGGCGGGGCCCACAATGAGCAGTTCTTC.

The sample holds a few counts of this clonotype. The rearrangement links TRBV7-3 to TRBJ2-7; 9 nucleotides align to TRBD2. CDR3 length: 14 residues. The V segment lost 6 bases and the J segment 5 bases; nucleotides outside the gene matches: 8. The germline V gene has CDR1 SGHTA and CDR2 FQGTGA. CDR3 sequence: CASRPAGGTDEQYF. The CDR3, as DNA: TGTGCCAGCAGACCAGCGGGAGGAACGGACGAGCAGTACTTC. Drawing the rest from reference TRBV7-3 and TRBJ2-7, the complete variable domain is GAGVSQTPSNKVTEKGKYVELRCDPISGHTALYWYRQSLGQGPEFLIYFQGTGAADDSGLPNDRFFAVRPEGSVSTLKIQRTERGDSAVYLCASRPAGGTDEQYFGPGTRLTVT.

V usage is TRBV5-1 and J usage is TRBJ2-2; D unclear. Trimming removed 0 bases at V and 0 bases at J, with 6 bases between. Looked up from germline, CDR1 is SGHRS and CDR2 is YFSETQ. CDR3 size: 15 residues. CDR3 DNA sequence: TGCGCCAGCAGCTTGGAGGGTCCGAACACCGGGGAGCTGTTTTTT. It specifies CASSLEGPNTGELFF.

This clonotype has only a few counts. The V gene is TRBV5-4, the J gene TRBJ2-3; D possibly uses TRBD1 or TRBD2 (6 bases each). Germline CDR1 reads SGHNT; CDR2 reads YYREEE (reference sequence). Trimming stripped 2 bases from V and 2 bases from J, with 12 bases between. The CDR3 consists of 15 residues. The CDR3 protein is CASSFLGGHTDTQYF. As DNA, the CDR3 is TGTGCCAGCAGCTTCCTGGGGGGACACACAGATACGCAGTATTTT.